A single TCR beta chain is shown here with its context. The same CDR3 arises from other DNA sequences in this sample as well. Study processing details: Using reference gene primer amplification, nucleated cell counts were estimated. The data were produced by immunoSEQ multiplex PCR, yet TCRdb's version contains in-frame clones alone and is incomplete. Clonal size and the V and J genes are those of that table, whereas D and trimming came from the DNA. Of around 110,000 clones in the sample, 71% are singletons; the top ten hold 0.8% to 1%. This entry is derived from a study of blood T cell repertoires in COVID-19. Study details: Sites across the United States, Italy and Spain contributed samples from acute and convalescent COVID-19. Sources were T cells, B-cell-depleted T cells, or PBMCs; the material itself was cDNA or gDNA.

The CDR3 runs 13 residues. V shed 3 bases and J shed 4 bases, with 9 bases lying between them. Germline assignment: CDR1 SNHLY and CDR2 FYNNEI. Sequenced input: peripheral blood. This sequence was found in a human donor with acute or convalescent COVID-19. The donor label of this sample is uncertain. The J gene is TRBJ2-5, the V gene TRBV2, with D tentatively TRBD2 (5 bases). The CDR3 is CASSDPRGETQYF. The DNA for the CDR3 is TGTGCCAGCAGTGACCCCCGGGGAGAGACCCAGTACTTC.